The text below deals with one TCR beta chain. Its antigen remains unidentified. This sample is drawn from a study of siplizumab effects on memory and regulatory T cells. Study conclusions and caveats: Roughly 75-96% of proliferating CD4+ or CD8+ clones lacked a naive or memory phenotype that could be assigned. Major contributors to the alloresponse seemed to be naive T cells, which also appeared more diverse than memory cells. Assignment to unstimulated subsets succeeded for only a minor fraction of the alloreactive clones. Proliferating Tregs taken from siplizumab cultures were not shown to have a confirmed suppressive function.

Using immunoSEQ multiplex PCR, the repertoire was profiled, and TCRdb retains in-frame clones only, with some absent. The sample holds some 46,000 clones, over 90% seen once. The CDR3 runs 13 residues. J is TRBJ2-4 and V is TRBV1; TRBD1 was called by the table and not checked on the DNA. TRBV1 represents a pseudogene. The sequenced sample consisted of CD8+ T cells sorted from blood. The receptor comes from a human donor in good health. The CDR3 DNA follows: TGCACCAGCAGCCAAGATACCAGGGTGGTCGGGTACTTC. It translates to CTSSQDTRVVGYF.